Shown below are 29 T cell receptor beta chains from a single sample sequenced in a study of T cell changes during pregnancy in multiple sclerosis. The assay was immunoSEQ multiplex PCR, and TCRdb's table has in-frame clones only and misses some. The table includes around 51,000 clones, around 93% detected once. The sequencing here drew on peripheral blood, taken in the second trimester of pregnancy. These receptor sequences come from a female donor with multiple sclerosis, enrolled in a pregnancy study.

The gene calls are TRBV30 and TRBJ1-1, with TRBD1 matching 7 bases. Germline V gene data show CDR1 as GTSNPN and CDR2 as SVGIG (reference sequence). The CDR3 loop spans 13 amino acids. Trimming took 6 bases from V and 1 from J; bases not matched to a gene: 5. For the CDR3, the DNA is TGTGCCTGCGACAGGGTCCAGAACACTGAAGCTTTCTTT. This encodes CACDRVQNTEAFF.

The chain links TRBV12-2 to TRBJ2-7; TRBD2, as called in the table, went unchecked against the DNA. TRBV12-2 is a pseudogene. The CDR3 is 16 residues long. The DNA for the CDR3 is TGTGCAAGTCGCTTAGCACCCAAGCGGGAGAATTGCGAGCAGTACTTC. Translation: CASRLAPKRENCEQYF.

The CDR3 DNA reads TGTGCCAGCAGCTTGGCCGGACAGGTTGGGTCGGACGAGCAGTACTTC. Translation: CASSLAGQVGSDEQYF. V usage is TRBV5-7 and J usage is TRBJ2-7, with 7 nucleotides matching TRBD1. TRBV5-7 is treated as an ORF (open reading frame) with a function not yet certain. V was pared by 0 bases and J by 5 bases, with 11 bases of the junction left unmatched. This CDR3 spans 16 amino acids.

The chain carries TRBV15 and TRBJ2-3, with D maybe TRBD1 (5 bases). Trimming shortened V by 4 bases and J by 3 bases, and 17 bases separated the two germline ends. The germline V gene encodes CDR1 LNHNV and CDR2 YYDKDF (reference sequence). The CDR3 is made up of 16 amino acids. Written as DNA, the CDR3 is TGTGCCACCAGCAACCCCAGGGCAGTTGGGACAGATACGCAGTATTTT. It yields the protein CATSNPRAVGTDTQYF.

The J gene is TRBJ2-1, the V gene TRBV2, with a possible D match to TRBD2 (5 bases). The CDR3 totals 15 residues. The germline gives CDR1 SNHLY, CDR2 FYNNEI. Trimming took 3 bases from V and 4 from J, leaving 13 bases between them. CDR3 DNA sequence: TGTGCCAGCAGTGATATAGCTAGCAGATACAATGAGCAGTTCTTC. The encoded protein is CASSDIASRYNEQFF.

The chain couples TRBV11-2 to TRBJ1-1, with 8 bases fitting TRBD1. V lost 5 bases and J lost 3; bases outside the gene matches: 8. The germline V gene encodes CDR1 SGHAT and CDR2 FQNNGV. CDR3 length equals 15 residues. CDR3: CASSRLQGAYTEAFF. The CDR3 nucleotides read TGTGCCAGCAGCCGCCTTCAGGGGGCGTACACTGAAGCTTTCTTT.

This chain connects TRBV6-9 to TRBJ2-5, with a tentative D call TRBD1 (5 bases). TRBJ2-7 explains the end of the DNA better; the J call may be wrong. This CDR3 is 17 amino acids long. Germline V gene data show CDR1 as MNHGY and CDR2 as SVAAGI. CDR3 sequence reads: CASNRRVNADVSYEQYF. The CDR3 DNA reads as TGTGCCAGCAACCGCAGGGTTAATGCGGACGTCTCCTACGAGCAGTACTTC.

This clone showed up just a few times. V usage is TRBV7-9 and J usage is TRBJ2-7; 7 bases line up with TRBD1. CDR3 length: 14 amino acids. Germline V CDR1 and CDR2: SEHNR, FQNEAQ (reference sequence). The trim removed 4 bases at V and 7 bases at J, leaving 10 bases unmatched. The CDR3 bases are TGTGCCAGCAGCTCCCGGGACAGAGGTGTTGAGCAGTACTTC. Its protein product is CASSSRDRGVEQYF.

The chain has TRBV6-4 and TRBJ2-7, with D possibly being TRBD1 (6 bases). The CDR3 extends over 14 amino acids. Germline CDR1 reads MRHNA; CDR2 reads SNTAGT. With 6 bases removed from V and 2 bases from J, the gap between germline ends came to 14 bases. The DNA of the CDR3 is TGTGCCAGCAGACGGACAGAAACCACCTACGAGCAGTACTTC. It specifies CASRRTETTYEQYF.

A single count supports this clone. V is TRBV6-6 and J is TRBJ1-2; 7 bases match TRBD1. J was trimmed by 5 bases and V by 4 bases; bases with no gene match: 7. The CDR3 is 14 residues long. The germline CDR1 and CDR2 sequences are MNHNY and SVGAGI (reference sequence). CDR3 DNA: TGTGCCAGCAGTTCCGGGACAGTTCGGTATGGCTACACCTTC. Translated, it gives CASSSGTVRYGYTF.

V and J are TRBV5-6 and TRBJ2-2; 7 nucleotides line up with TRBD1. In germline, CDR1 is SGHDT, CDR2 YYEEEE. V shed 4 bases, J shed 3 bases, and the junction held 3 bases outside the gene matches. This CDR3 has 14 amino acids. CDR3: CASSPTGDTGELFF. DNA for the CDR3: TGTGCCAGCAGCCCCACAGGGGACACCGGGGAGCTGTTTTTT.

The CDR3 DNA is TGTGCCAGCAGCTGGGACCTTGGAGAGGGGGCGAGGACTGAAGCTTTCTTT. It translates to CASSWDLGEGARTEAFF. The rearrangement uses TRBV5-4 and TRBJ1-1, with 7 bases matching TRBD1. The CDR3 length is 17 residues. Looked up from germline, CDR1 is SGHNT and CDR2 is YYREEE (reference sequence). After removal of 3 bases from V and 5 bases from J, the junction contained 16 bases not matched to a gene.

V and J are TRBV5-5 and TRBJ1-2; D remains ambiguous. CDR3 length: 16 residues. The V end lost 0 bases, the J end lost 8 bases, and 20 bases lay between the germline ends. Per the germline V gene, CDR1 is SGHKS and CDR2 is YYEKEE (reference sequence). The CDR3 DNA follows: TGTGCCAGCAGCTTGGTTGCGGCAGACGTCTCTCGGGGCTACACCTTC. It yields the protein CASSLVAADVSRGYTF.

V and J are TRBV6-1 and TRBJ2-7; 13 bases are a match to TRBD2. This CDR3 is 14 amino acids long. Unmatched junction bases numbered 6, after V lost 6 bases and J lost 7 bases. Germline CDR1 MNHNS, CDR2 SASEGT. CDR3 coding DNA: TGTGCCAGCAGAGGACTAGCGGGAGTTCGAGAGCAGTACTTC. Protein sequence: CASRGLAGVREQYF.

This chain uses TRBV18 with TRBJ2-2; weak D call: TRBD1 (6 bases). CDR1 and CDR2 from the germline V gene are KGHSH and LQKENI. V gave up 2 bases and J gave up 0 bases, with 13 bases separating them. This CDR3 has 17 residues. CDR3 DNA: TGTGCCAGCTCACCAACGAACAGGGCCACGAACACCGGGGAGCTGTTTTTT. Amino acid sequence: CASSPTNRATNTGELFF.

J is TRBJ2-1 and V is TRBV19; 7 nucleotides align to TRBD2. Germline V lookup: CDR1 LNHDA, CDR2 SQIVND (reference sequence). The trim removed 4 bases at V and 3 bases at J, leaving 6 bases unmatched. The CDR3 consists of 15 residues. Written as DNA, the CDR3 is TGTGCCAGTAGTAAAGTGGGAGGGAACTACAATGAGCAGTTCTTC. Residues: CASSKVGGNYNEQFF. The full variable domain, its missing parts supplied by reference TRBV19 and TRBJ2-1, is DGGITQSPKYLFRKEGQNVTLSCEQNLNHDAMYWYRQDPGQGLRLIYYSQIVNDFQKGDIAEGYSVSREKKESFPLTVTSAQKNPTAFYLCASSKVGGNYNEQFFGPGTRLTVL.

This chain uses TRBV4-1 with TRBJ2-3, with 10 bases that match TRBD2. The CDR3 extends over 16 amino acids. V trimming: 1 base; J trimming: 6 bases; junction bases outside the gene matches: 7. CDR1 MGHRA and CDR2 YSYEKL come from the germline V gene. DNA of the CDR3: TGCGCCAGCAGCCAAGTCTCTAGCGGGAGATATGATACGCAGTATTTT. Encoded protein: CASSQVSSGRYDTQYF.

This clone has a single count. The chain is built from TRBV6-4 and TRBJ2-1, with TRBD2 matching 12 bases. The trim removed 6 bases at V and 4 bases at J, leaving 4 bases unmatched. CDR3 length: 15 residues. Germline lookup yields CDR1 MRHNA and CDR2 SNTAGT. CDR3 nucleotide sequence: TGTGCCAGCAGCAATCTAGCGGGAGGGTACAATGAGCAGTTCTTC. Its translation is CASSNLAGGYNEQFF.

The chain combines TRBV7-9 with TRBJ2-7, with D hard to call. CDR3 length: 12 residues. Deletions cut 5 bases from V and 7 bases from J, with 12 bases between. CDR1 and CDR2 from the germline V gene are SEHNR and FQNEAQ (reference sequence). The DNA of the CDR3 is TGTGCCAGCAGCCTAACTAACGGGGAGCAGTACTTC. It codes for CASSLTNGEQYF.

The V gene is TRBV6-4, the J gene TRBJ2-6; the D gene is possibly TRBD2 (6 bases). This CDR3 is 14 amino acids long. V gave up 6 bases and J gave up 9 bases, with 15 bases separating them. CDR1 is MRHNA and CDR2 is SNTAGT in the germline V gene. The CDR3 spells CASRAGGQGNVLTF. The CDR3 bases are TGTGCCAGCAGAGCAGGAGGGCAGGGCAACGTCCTGACTTTC.

This clone came up once. V and J are TRBV6-5 and TRBJ2-3; 11 positions agree with TRBD1. The J segment lost 3 bases and the V segment lost 9 bases, leaving 8 bases of the junction unmatched. Germline CDR1 is MNHEY and CDR2 is SVGAGI. This CDR3 region has 15 residues. This chain's CDR3 is CASTPDRGQTDTQYF. The CDR3 DNA follows: TGTGCCAGTACCCCGGACAGGGGGCAAACAGATACGCAGTATTTT.

The chain has TRBV28 and TRBJ2-1; 7 bases are a match to TRBD1. Germline CDR1 is MDHEN and CDR2 is SYDVKM. The CDR3 covers 17 residues. V lost 4 bases and J lost 6; bases outside the gene matches: 15. The CDR3 protein is CASSSDRVPVFPNEQFF. In DNA, the CDR3 is TGTGCCAGCAGTTCCGACAGGGTCCCCGTCTTTCCCAATGAGCAGTTCTTC.

The genes are TRBV14 and TRBJ2-3; 10 bases map to TRBD1. The CDR3 covers 15 residues. Germline V gives CDR1 SGHDN, CDR2 FVKESK. The trim removed 0 bases at V and 4 bases at J, leaving 1 base unmatched. CDR3 sequence: CASSQETGGADTQYF. For the CDR3, the DNA is TGTGCCAGCAGCCAAGAGACAGGGGGCGCAGATACGCAGTATTTT.

This clone appeared a single time. The chain carries TRBV6-1 and TRBJ1-2; 8 nucleotides match TRBD1. Germline CDR1 and CDR2: MNHNS and SASEGT. The CDR3 is made up of 15 amino acids. The J segment lost 5 bases and the V segment lost 1 base, leaving 6 bases of the junction unmatched. CDR3 region: CASSEEAGGVYGYTF. Here the CDR3 DNA reads TGTGCCAGCAGTGAAGAGGCAGGGGGCGTTTATGGCTACACCTTC.

The rearrangement uses TRBV28 and TRBJ2-2, with 7 positions matching TRBD2. Trimming took 2 bases from V and 1 from J; bases not matched to a gene: 1. The CDR3 has 15 amino acids. In germline, CDR1 is MDHEN, CDR2 SYDVKM. The DNA of the CDR3 is TGTGCCAGCAGTTTAGCTAGCGGGAACACCGGGGAGCTGTTTTTT. Protein: CASSLASGNTGELFF.

The J gene is TRBJ2-2, the V gene TRBV4-3, with 10 bases identical to TRBD2. The CDR3 sequence is 15 residues long. The ends lost 1 base at V and 7 bases at J; junction bases unmatched: 3. Germline CDR1 and CDR2: LGHNA and YSLEER. The CDR3 reads CASSQASGRGGELFF. In nucleotides, the CDR3 is TGCGCCAGCAGCCAAGCGAGCGGGAGGGGCGGGGAGCTGTTTTTT.

This clone was seen a handful of times. The chain links TRBV19 to TRBJ1-5; D uncertain. The V and J ends lost 5 bases and 7 bases respectively, with 12 bases between them. CDR1 and CDR2 (germline): LNHDA, SQIVND (reference sequence). The CDR3 consists of 13 residues. The CDR3 is CASSAYHGQPQHF. CDR3 coding DNA: TGTGCCAGTAGTGCGTATCACGGGCAGCCCCAGCATTTT.

This chain joins TRBV4-2 and TRBJ1-4; no reliable D call. Germline V CDR1 and CDR2: LGHNA, YNFKEQ. With 4 bases removed from V and 5 bases from J, the gap between germline ends came to 5 bases. This CDR3 region has 12 residues. As DNA, the CDR3 is TGTGCCAGCAGCCGTCAAAATGAAAAACTGTTTTTT. Its protein product is CASSRQNEKLFF.

The chain joins TRBV7-2 to TRBJ2-7; D is perhaps TRBD1 (5 bases). Trimming stripped 5 bases from V and 0 bases from J, with 14 bases between. This CDR3 spans 15 amino acids. Germline lookup yields CDR1 SGHTA and CDR2 FQGNSA. As DNA, the CDR3 is TGTGCCAGCAGCCTAGGATCAGGGTCCTCCTACGAGCAGTACTTC. Translating gives CASSLGSGSSYEQYF.